The entry below describes one TCR beta chain. The sample belongs to a study of beta chain features in type 1 diabetes. Trimming at V came to 6 bases and at J to 6 bases, leaving 13 bases not matched to a gene. CDR3 size: 15 residues. Germline CDR1 reads SNHLY; CDR2 reads FYNNEI. The study reverse transcribed the entire isolated RNA, so it sequenced expressed TCRB transcripts. Sequencing used immunoSEQ multiplex PCR; TCRdb keeps in-frame clones, though not all of them. The table lists 300,000 to 350,000 clones, about 14% of them singletons. The sequence was collected from a man aged 25-45 years in good health. The sequenced material came from central memory CD4+ T cells from blood. The J gene is TRBJ2-7, the V gene TRBV2, with 8 bases fitting TRBD1. CDR3 amino acids: CASSFSGQGEGEQYF. The CDR3 DNA follows: TGTGCCAGCAGCTTCTCTGGACAGGGAGAAGGCGAGCAGTACTTC. Full variable domain (outside the CDR3, taken from reference TRBV2 and TRBJ2-7): EPEVTQTPSHQVTQMGQEVILRCVPISNHLYFYWYRQILGQKVEFLVSFYNNEISEKSEIFDDQFSVERPDGSNFTLKIRSTKLEDSAMYFCASSFSGQGEGEQYFGPGTRLTVT.